One and the same sample provided the 26 T cell receptor beta chains below, sequenced in a study of early T cells in non-severe SARS-CoV-2 infection. A single record per CDR3 protein comes from TCRdb applying MiXCR to the 5' RACE reads. Here the sample spans around 47,000 distinct CDR3 sequences, roughly a tenth being singletons. Sequencing was done on a sample of whole blood. The receptors here all came from an adult who was a healthcare worker with PCR-confirmed SARS-CoV-2 infection or an uninfected control (not recorded which).

The genes are TRBV18 and TRBJ1-4; 10 nucleotides agree with TRBD1. The V segment lost 3 bases and the J segment 4 bases; nucleotides outside the gene matches: 8. Germline V gene data show CDR1 as KGHSH and CDR2 as LQKENI. There are 17 residues in the CDR3. The CDR3 DNA follows: TGTGCCAGCTCACCGGGACAGGGGTCCGAACTTAATGAAAAACTGTTTTTT. It codes for CASSPGQGSELNEKLFF.

This CDR3 is CASSYRLAKSYEQYF. CDR3 DNA sequence: TGTGCCAGCAGTTACCGACTAGCGAAATCCTACGAGCAGTACTTC. The chain joins TRBV6-5 to TRBJ2-7; TRBD2 aligns across 8 bases. CDR3 length: 15 residues. Germline lookup yields CDR1 MNHEY and CDR2 SVGAGI. V dropped 2 bases and J dropped 1; count of bases not matched to a gene: 4.

The chain is built from TRBV6-2 or TRBV6-3 and TRBJ1-5; 7 bases align to TRBD1. The CDR3 is 14 amino acids. J was trimmed by 3 bases and V by 8 bases; bases with no gene match: 7. Germline values: CDR1 MNHEY, CDR2 SVGEGT. This chain's CDR3 is CASGQGVFNQPQHF. As DNA, the CDR3 is TGTGCCAGCGGGCAGGGGGTTTTCAATCAGCCCCAGCATTTT.

The table lists this clonotype with a few counts. The gene calls are TRBV3-1 and TRBJ1-2; a possible D gene is TRBD1 (6 bases). Germline lookup yields CDR1 LGHDT and CDR2 YNNKEL (reference sequence). The ends were cut back, 1 base at V and 8 bases at J, with 14 bases in the middle. The CDR3 sequence is 14 residues long. CDR3 bases: TGTGCCAGCAGCCAAGGCGTGGACAGCCGGGGCTACACCTTC. Translated, it gives CASSQGVDSRGYTF.

This clonotype was seen more than once but under ten times. The chain carries TRBV20-1 and TRBJ1-6; D possibly corresponds to TRBD1 (5 bases). The CDR3 runs to 17 residues. Deletions cut 0 bases from V and 4 bases from J, with 16 bases between. Per germline, CDR1 DFQATT and CDR2 SNEGSKA (reference sequence). CDR3 DNA sequence: TGCAGTGCTAGAGATCCACTTGACAGACAGTATAATTCACCCCTCCACTTT. Translating gives CSARDPLDRQYNSPLHF.

This clonotype has more than one count but fewer than ten. The chain is built from TRBV10-3 and TRBJ2-7; D perhaps matches TRBD1 (6 bases). The CDR3 has 14 amino acids. With 6 bases removed from V and 4 bases from J, the gap between germline ends came to 16 bases. In germline, CDR1 is ENHRY, CDR2 SYGVKD. DNA of the CDR3: TGTGCCATCAGGGTCGACAGGTCGGCTTACGAGCAGTACTTC. Amino acid sequence: CAIRVDRSAYEQYF.

This clonotype occurred many times. CDR3 sequence reads: CASSTERGANVLTF. CDR3 bases: TGCGCCAGCAGCACGGAGCGAGGGGCCAACGTCCTGACTTTC. The chain is built from TRBV5-1 and TRBJ2-6; no clear D. The ends were cut back, 4 bases at V and 4 bases at J, with 9 bases in the middle. The CDR3 is 14 residues long. Looked up from germline, CDR1 is SGHRS and CDR2 is YFSETQ.

This clonotype appeared many times. The J gene is TRBJ2-3, the V gene TRBV12-5; no clear D gene. The CDR3 length is 14 residues. V was shortened by 5 bases and J by 2 bases, with 11 bases between the two germline ends. Germline V gene lookup returns CDR1 LGHNT and CDR2 FRNRAP. This chain's CDR3 is CASGNGLSTDTQYF. The CDR3 DNA is TGTGCTAGTGGTAACGGGCTCTCCACAGATACGCAGTATTTT.

Many counts were recorded for this clonotype. The rearrangement links TRBV7-3 to TRBJ1-1; 8 bases are a match to TRBD1. The germline CDR1 and CDR2 sequences are SGHTA and FQGTGA. Trimming took 5 bases from V and 7 from J; bases not matched to a gene: 6. The CDR3 is 13 amino acids. As DNA, the CDR3 is TGTGCCAGCAGCCCGGACAGGGATAGTGAAGCTTTCTTT. Translation gives CASSPDRDSEAFF.

This clonotype was observed once. One end of the junction fails to match germline, which may point to a read error. The chain combines TRBV29-1 with TRBJ2-4; the match to TRBD1 covers 7 bases. From germline, CDR1 is SQVTM and CDR2 ANQGSEA. CDR3 size: 12 residues. The DNA of the CDR3 is TGCAGCGTGTGGACAGGAAAAAACATTCAGCACTTC. It translates to CSVWTGKNIQHF.

This clonotype was counted many times. This chain links TRBV20-1 with TRBJ2-7; 7 nucleotides line up with TRBD1. Germline loops: CDR1 DFQATT, CDR2 SNEGSKA (reference sequence). J was trimmed by 0 bases and V by 8 bases; bases with no gene match: 7. This CDR3 has 13 amino acids. This chain's CDR3 is CSPSGTDSYEQYF. The CDR3 DNA follows: TGCAGTCCATCCGGGACAGACTCCTACGAGCAGTACTTC.

The rearrangement uses TRBV19 and TRBJ1-2, with 9 bases fitting TRBD1. The V segment lost 1 base and the J segment 3 bases; nucleotides outside the gene matches: 3. Germline V gene data show CDR1 as LNHDA and CDR2 as SQIVND (reference sequence). The CDR3 has 15 residues. CDR3 sequence (DNA): TGTGCCAGTAGTATAGTCACAGGGGGCGACTATGGCTACACCTTC. This codes for CASSIVTGGDYGYTF. The full variable domain, rest sourced from reference TRBV19 and TRBJ1-2, is DGGITQSPKYLFRKEGQNVTLSCEQNLNHDAMYWYRQDPGQGLRLIYYSQIVNDFQKGDIAEGYSVSREKKESFPLTVTSAQKNPTAFYLCASSIVTGGDYGYTFGSGTRLTVV.

This clonotype has only a few counts. The chain uses TRBV10-3 and TRBJ1-5; D unresolved. Trimming cost V 3 bases and J 2 bases, with 2 bases left between them. Germline-derived CDR1 and CDR2 are ENHRY and SYGVKD. The CDR3 has 12 residues. CDR3 bases: TGTGCCATCAGTGATGGCAATCAGCCCCAGCATTTT. It specifies CAISDGNQPQHF.

The J gene is TRBJ2-7, the V gene TRBV6-2 or TRBV6-3; D ambiguous. The CDR3 is 15 residues long. CDR1 is MNHEY and CDR2 is SVGEGT in the germline V gene. Trimming took 6 bases from V and 0 from J, leaving 15 bases between them. As DNA, the CDR3 is TGTGCCAGCAGCCGCCGGGCCATACCCTCCTACGAGCAGTACTTC. Residues: CASSRRAIPSYEQYF.

This clonotype has ten or more counts. The chain combines TRBV6-2 or TRBV6-3 with TRBJ2-4; no clear D gene. The CDR3 contains 13 residues. The V gene lost 6 bases and the J gene lost 8 bases, with 14 bases spanning the gap. The germline V gene encodes CDR1 MNHEY and CDR2 SVGEGT. In DNA form, the CDR3 reads TGTGCCAGCAGGTGGGAATTACAATACATTCAGTACTTC. As protein: CASRWELQYIQYF.

This clonotype was seen a handful of times. Its ends do not fully match the called genes, so a read error is possible. V gene TRBV27 combines with J gene TRBJ1-1, with D possibly TRBD1 on 6 matching bases. The CDR3 loop spans 14 amino acids. Germline V gene lookup returns CDR1 MNHEY and CDR2 SMNVEV (reference sequence). The CDR3 DNA follows: TGTGCCAGCAGTAAAGGGGGAAAACTCACTGACGCTTTCTTT. Translated, it gives CASSKGGKLTDAFF.

In its sample, this clonotype was seen once. This chain joins TRBV5-6 and TRBJ2-5; possible D gene TRBD1, 6 bases. V lost 4 bases and J 1 base, leaving 8 bases between the germline ends. Germline V gives CDR1 SGHDT, CDR2 YYEEEE. This CDR3 contains 13 residues. The CDR3 DNA reads as TGTGCCAGCAGCGCGGACAGCCAAGAGACCCAGTACTTC. Residues: CASSADSQETQYF.

Ten or more counts support this clonotype. J is TRBJ1-5 and V is TRBV28; 10 bases agree with TRBD1. The V gene end was trimmed by 2 bases and the J gene end by 5 bases; junction bases not matched to a gene: 12. The CDR3 is 18 residues long. CDR1 is MDHEN and CDR2 is SYDVKM in the germline V gene. As DNA, the CDR3 is TGTGCCAGCAGTTTAGACAGGGGGCGGCCCAATTATTATCAGCCCCAGCATTTT. Encoded protein: CASSLDRGRPNYYQPQHF.

This clonotype was detected a few times. J is TRBJ1-2 and V is TRBV6-6; D may be TRBD1 (5 bases). The germline CDR1 and CDR2 sequences are MNHNY and SVGAGI (reference sequence). CDR3 length: 11 residues. With 6 bases removed from V and 8 bases from J, the gap between germline ends came to 10 bases. CDR3 in amino acids: CASSWGSGYTF. CDR3 in DNA: TGTGCCAGCAGCTGGGGCAGCGGCTACACCTTC.

The J gene is TRBJ2-5, the V gene TRBV10-3, with 8 bases lining up with TRBD1. V shed 10 bases, J shed 4 bases, and the junction held 11 bases outside the gene matches. Germline V lookup: CDR1 ENHRY, CDR2 SYGVKD. The CDR3 runs 14 residues. CDR3 amino acids: CATEPGQGRETQYF. The CDR3 nucleotides read TGTGCCACCGAACCAGGACAGGGACGAGAGACCCAGTACTTC.

There are many counts of this clonotype. The junction differs from germline at one of its ends, possibly a read error. V usage is TRBV6-5 and J usage is TRBJ2-4; the D is unclear. Germline V gene sequence: CDR1 MNHEY, CDR2 SVGAGI. The CDR3 is 16 residues long. CDR3 coding DNA: TGTGCCAGCAGTTACTCTCTGGAAGGACCCAACAACATTCAGTACTTC. This sequence encodes CASSYSLEGPNNIQYF.

V is TRBV14 and J is TRBJ1-1; unclear D gene. Trimming cost V 0 bases and J 0 bases, with 5 bases left between them. This CDR3 is built from 14 residues. Looked up from germline, CDR1 is SGHDN and CDR2 is FVKESK. CDR3 sequence (DNA): TGTGCCAGCAGCCAAGATATACTGAACACTGAAGCTTTCTTT. Protein sequence: CASSQDILNTEAFF.

This clonotype was seen ten or more times. The chain links TRBV20-1 to TRBJ2-5; 12 bases agree with TRBD2. V was pared by 3 bases and J by 4 bases, with 12 bases of the junction left unmatched. This CDR3 has 17 amino acids. Per germline, CDR1 DFQATT and CDR2 SNEGSKA (reference sequence). The CDR3 region is CSASHRTSGERGETQYF. In DNA, the CDR3 is TGCAGTGCTAGCCATAGGACTAGCGGGGAACGGGGAGAGACCCAGTACTTC.

This clonotype has at least ten counts. The chain has TRBV3-1 and TRBJ1-5; possibly TRBD1 for D (5 bases). V lost 1 base and J 6 bases, leaving 10 bases between the germline ends. CDR1 and CDR2 (germline): LGHDT, YNNKEL (reference sequence). This CDR3 spans 14 amino acids. CDR3 loop: CASSQARGRQPQHF. The CDR3 DNA reads as TGTGCCAGCAGCCAAGCGAGGGGACGTCAGCCCCAGCATTTT.

This clonotype was counted ten times or more. The chain couples TRBV19 to TRBJ2-3; D may match TRBD1 or TRBD2 (5 bases each). CDR3 length: 16 residues. The germline CDR1 and CDR2 sequences are LNHDA and SQIVND (reference sequence). V shed 5 bases and J shed 0 bases, with 15 bases lying between them. In DNA, the CDR3 is TGTGCCAGTAGTGAACCCGGGACGGGGAGCACAGATACGCAGTATTTT. Encoded protein: CASSEPGTGSTDTQYF.

This clonotype showed up many times. V and J are TRBV9 and TRBJ2-1; D gene unclear. The germline V and J ends were trimmed by 6 bases and 4 bases, with 11 bases remaining between them. This CDR3 contains 13 residues. Germline loops: CDR1 SGDLS, CDR2 YYNGEE. In DNA form, the CDR3 reads TGTGCCAGCAACCCGGACCATTACAATGAGCAGTTCTTC. Protein: CASNPDHYNEQFF.